This T cell receptor beta chain originates from a study of pediatric ulcerative colitis. Concerning this clone: Its antigen is currently unknown.

Per germline, CDR1 GTSNPN and CDR2 SVGIG (reference sequence). Trimming left V 8 bases short and J 5 bases short, with 12 bases between. The CDR3 consists of 11 residues. Study-wide findings and caveats: Compared with controls, ulcerative colitis showed greater blood-rectum clone sharing. Rectal pinch biopsies may have included blood-derived T cells, especially in patients with overt colitis. No controls had the two rectal clonotypes shared by ulcerative colitis patients.

During colonoscopy, one to two rectal pinch biopsies were collected. No immunosuppressive drugs were given to ulcerative colitis patients before diagnostic colonoscopy. Using immunoSEQ multiplex PCR, the repertoire was profiled, and TCRdb retains in-frame clones only, with some absent. Of fewer than 30,000 clones in the sample, more than 65% were seen once. The TCR comes from a boy aged 5-17 years with severe ulcerative colitis. V usage is TRBV30 and J usage is TRBJ1-1, with D possibly TRBD1 on 5 matching bases. Material: gut tissue. The CDR3 coding sequence is TGTGCCCGGGGGAGGGATACTGAAGCTTTCTTT. This translates into CARGRDTEAFF.